Described below is a single T cell receptor beta chain sequence and its context. Antigen specificity is unknown. The CDR3 has 17 amino acids. The V gene's germline CDR1 is MNHEY and CDR2 SMNVEV (reference sequence). Trimming removed 2 bases from V and 5 bases from J; junction bases left unmatched: 13. Terminally differentiated effector memory CD45RA+ cells were left out of the naive CD8 fraction, which was CD45RO-negative and positively selected for CCR7. Adult donors, all healthy and HIV-negative, had no recent acute infections or vaccinations. The data are from a study of shared clonotypes between healthy human individuals. Sequenced by immunoSEQ multiplex PCR; TCRdb stores in-frame clones only, minus some. This repertoire shows about 2.1 million clones, 90% to 95% found once; its top ten account for around 1.7%. Points from the study as a whole: Compared with memory subsets, naive subsets generally had larger estimated richness.

The source is a man between 18 and 35 years old in good health. Some clones in this sample may be carry-over from other donors' samples. Sequences were obtained from naive CD8+ T cells from PBMCs. The V gene is TRBV27, the J gene TRBJ2-7; 9 bases align to TRBD2. In nucleotides, the CDR3 is TGTGCCAGCAGTTTAAGGGGCCTGGGGCTAGCGGGACACGAGCAGTACTTC. Encoded protein: CASSLRGLGLAGHEQYF.